The sequence of this T cell receptor (beta chain) was determined in a study of PD-1 blockade in classical Hodgkin lymphoma. As for the study in general: The nivolumab dose that patients received was 3 mg/kg, given intravenously every 2 weeks. Study-wide results and limits: Why the repertoires differ is still unclear, perhaps disease activity or prior therapy.

Produced via immunoSEQ multiplex PCR; TCRdb's table is partial and in-frame only. The sample has about 4,200 clones; roughly 86% are singletons. Germline CDR1 and CDR2: SGHRS and YFSETQ. This CDR3 is built from 11 residues. V gave up 4 bases and J gave up 9 bases, with 10 bases separating them. After autologous stem cell transplantation all patients relapsed, and prior brentuximab vedotin exposure differed between cohorts. Investigators isolated CD4+ T cells from thawed PBMCs through magnetic negative selection. As to this clone: Its antigen is currently unknown.

This sequence originates from a human donor with classical Hodgkin lymphoma. The sequencing here drew on CD4+ T cells from blood, taken at baseline. The chain links TRBV5-1 to TRBJ1-1; D not resolved. The chain's CDR3 is CASSQSGQAFF. The DNA of the CDR3 is TGCGCCAGCAGCCAATCCGGACAAGCTTTCTTT. Supplemented by reference TRBV5-1 and TRBJ1-1, the full variable domain reads KAGVTQTPRYLIKTRGQQVTLSCSPISGHRSVSWYQQTPGQGLQFLFEYFSETQRNKGNFPGRFSGRQFSNSRSEMNVSTLELGDSALYLCASSQSGQAFFGQGTRLTVV.